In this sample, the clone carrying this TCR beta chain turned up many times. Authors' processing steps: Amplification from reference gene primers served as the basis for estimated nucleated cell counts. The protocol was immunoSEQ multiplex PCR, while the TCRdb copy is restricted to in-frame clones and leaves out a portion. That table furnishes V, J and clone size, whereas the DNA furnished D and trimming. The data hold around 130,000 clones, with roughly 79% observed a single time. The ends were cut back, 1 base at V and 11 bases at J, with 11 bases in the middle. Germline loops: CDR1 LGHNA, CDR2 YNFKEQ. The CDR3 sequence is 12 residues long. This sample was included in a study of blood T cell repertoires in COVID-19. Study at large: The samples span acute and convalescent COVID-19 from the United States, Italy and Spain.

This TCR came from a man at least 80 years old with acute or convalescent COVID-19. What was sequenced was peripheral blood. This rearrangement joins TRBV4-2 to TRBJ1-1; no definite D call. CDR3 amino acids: CASSQAFSAAFF. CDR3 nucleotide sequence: TGTGCCAGCAGCCAAGCATTCTCCGCGGCTTTCTTT.